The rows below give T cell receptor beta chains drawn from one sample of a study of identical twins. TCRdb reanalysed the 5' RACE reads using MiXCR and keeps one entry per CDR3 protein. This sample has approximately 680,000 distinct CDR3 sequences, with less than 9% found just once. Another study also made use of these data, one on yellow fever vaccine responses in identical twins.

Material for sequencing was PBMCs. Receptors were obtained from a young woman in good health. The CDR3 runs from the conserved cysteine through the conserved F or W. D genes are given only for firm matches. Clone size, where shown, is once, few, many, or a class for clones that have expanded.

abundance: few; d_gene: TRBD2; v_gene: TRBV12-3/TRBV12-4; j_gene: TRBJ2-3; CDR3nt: TGTGCCAGCAGTTTAGGACTAGCAATCACGCAGTATTTT; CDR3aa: CASSLGLAITQYF
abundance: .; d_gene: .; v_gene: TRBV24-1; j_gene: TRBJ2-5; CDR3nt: TGTGCCACCAGTGATCCGGGACCAAACCAAGAGACCCAGTACTTC; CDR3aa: CATSDPGPNQETQYF
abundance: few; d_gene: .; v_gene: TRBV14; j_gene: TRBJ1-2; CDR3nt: TGTGCCAGCAGCGAAGGGTGGAGTCAGGGGTTATACTATGGCTACACCTTC; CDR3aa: CASSEGWSQGLYYGYTF
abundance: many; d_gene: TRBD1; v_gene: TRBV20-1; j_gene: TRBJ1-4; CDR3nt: TGCAGTGCTAGAGATCTAACGACAGGGGATTTTGAAAAACTGTTTTTT; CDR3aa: CSARDLTTGDFEKLFF
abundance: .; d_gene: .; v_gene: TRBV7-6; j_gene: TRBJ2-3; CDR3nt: TGTGCCAGCAGCTTTAGTCGGCTCGATACGCAGTATTTT; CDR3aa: CASSFSRLDTQYF
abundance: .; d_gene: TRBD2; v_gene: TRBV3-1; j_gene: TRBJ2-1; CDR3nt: TGTGCCAGCAGCCTCACGACTAGCGGGAGTGAGCAGTTCTTC; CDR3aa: CASSLTTSGSEQFF
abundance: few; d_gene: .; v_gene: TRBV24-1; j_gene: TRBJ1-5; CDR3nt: TGTGCCACCAGTGATCCCGGTAAACCCCAGCATTTT; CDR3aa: CATSDPGKPQHF
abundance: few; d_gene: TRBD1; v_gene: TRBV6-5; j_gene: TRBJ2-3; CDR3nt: TGTGCCAGCAGTTTATTGACAGGGCCAGATACGCAGTATTTT; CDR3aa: CASSLLTGPDTQYF
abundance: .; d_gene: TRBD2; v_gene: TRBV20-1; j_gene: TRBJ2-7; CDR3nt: TGCAGTGTGGAAGTAGCGGGAGGGCCCCCCTACGAGCAGTACTTC; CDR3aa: CSVEVAGGPPYEQYF
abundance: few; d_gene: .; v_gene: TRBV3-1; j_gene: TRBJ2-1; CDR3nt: TGTGCCAGCAGCCAATCCCGGGCCCCGGAGTTAAATGAGCAGTTCTTC; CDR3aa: CASSQSRAPELNEQFF
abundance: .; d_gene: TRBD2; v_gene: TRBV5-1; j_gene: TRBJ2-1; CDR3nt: TGCGCCAGCAGCTTGGAGGGTAGCGGGAGCCGCAATGAGCAGTTCTTC; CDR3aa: CASSLEGSGSRNEQFF
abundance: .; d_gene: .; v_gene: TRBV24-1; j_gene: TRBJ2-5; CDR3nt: TGTGCCACCAGTGATTCCGAAGAGACCCAGTACTTC; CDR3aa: CATSDSEETQYF
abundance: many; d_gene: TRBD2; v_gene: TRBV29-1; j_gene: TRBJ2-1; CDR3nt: TGCAGCGTTGAGGGTGGACTAGCGGGGTACAATGAGCAGTTCTTC; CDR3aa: CSVEGGLAGYNEQFF
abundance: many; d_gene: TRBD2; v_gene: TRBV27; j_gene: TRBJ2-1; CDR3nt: TGTGCCAGCAGTTCCTCGGGACTAGCGGGGGGTGTCTATGAGCAGTTCTTC; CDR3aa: CASSSSGLAGGVYEQFF
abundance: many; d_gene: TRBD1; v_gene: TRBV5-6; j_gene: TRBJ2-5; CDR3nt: TGTGCCAGCAGCTTGCCGGGACAGCAAGAGACCCAGTACTTC; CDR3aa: CASSLPGQQETQYF
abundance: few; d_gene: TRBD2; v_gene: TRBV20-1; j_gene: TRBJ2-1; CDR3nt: TGCAGTTGGGCTAGCGGGATAGGGATGCAGTTCTTC; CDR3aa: CSWASGIGMQFF
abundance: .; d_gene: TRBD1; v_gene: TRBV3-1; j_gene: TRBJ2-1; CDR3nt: TGTGCCAGCAGCCAAGAAGTGTACGGGACAGGGGGCCGGGATGAGCAGTTCTTC; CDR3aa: CASSQEVYGTGGRDEQFF
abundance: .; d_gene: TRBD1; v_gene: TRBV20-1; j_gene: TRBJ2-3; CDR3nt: TGCAGTGCTAGAGCCCTAGGGGGCGGTAGCACAGATACGCAGTATTTT; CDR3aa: CSARALGGGSTDTQYF
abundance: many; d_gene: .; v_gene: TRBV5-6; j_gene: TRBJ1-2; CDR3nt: TGTGCCAGCAGCTCCAGGGTCTCGGCGGATGGCTACACCTTC; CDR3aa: CASSSRVSADGYTF
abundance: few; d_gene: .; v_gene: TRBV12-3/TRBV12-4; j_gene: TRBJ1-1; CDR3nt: TGTGCCAGCAGTTTTAGGGGGACTGGGAGCACTGAAGCTTTCTTT; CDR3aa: CASSFRGTGSTEAFF